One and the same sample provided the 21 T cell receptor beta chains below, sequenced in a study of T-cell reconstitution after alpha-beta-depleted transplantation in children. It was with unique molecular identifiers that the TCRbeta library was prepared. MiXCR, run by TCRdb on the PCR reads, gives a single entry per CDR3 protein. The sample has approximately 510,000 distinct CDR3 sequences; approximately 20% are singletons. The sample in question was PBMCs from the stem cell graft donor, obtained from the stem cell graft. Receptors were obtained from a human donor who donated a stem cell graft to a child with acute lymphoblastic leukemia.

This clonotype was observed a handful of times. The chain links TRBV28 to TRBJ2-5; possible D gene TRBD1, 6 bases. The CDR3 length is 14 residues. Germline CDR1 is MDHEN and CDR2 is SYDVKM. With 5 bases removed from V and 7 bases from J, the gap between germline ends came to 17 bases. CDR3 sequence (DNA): TGTGCCAGCAGTCAGGCAGGGGATTCAGGGACCCAGTACTTC. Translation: CASSQAGDSGTQYF.

The CDR3 coding sequence is TGTGCCAGCAGTTTCGGACAGGGCGGAACTTTCTTT. Translated, it gives CASSFGQGGTFF. The V and J genes are TRBV7-9 and TRBJ1-1; TRBD1 agrees at 8 bases. The CDR3 covers 12 residues. Germline loops: CDR1 SEHNR, CDR2 FQNEAQ (reference sequence). Losses at the gene ends were 6 bases for V and 12 bases for J; bases not matched to a gene: 9.

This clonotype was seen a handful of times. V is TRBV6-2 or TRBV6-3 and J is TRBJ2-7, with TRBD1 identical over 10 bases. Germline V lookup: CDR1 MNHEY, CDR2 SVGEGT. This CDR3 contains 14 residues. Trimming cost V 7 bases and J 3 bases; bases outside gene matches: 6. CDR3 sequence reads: CASIRDRGFYEQYF. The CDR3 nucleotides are TGTGCCAGCATCCGGGACAGGGGTTTCTACGAGCAGTACTTC.

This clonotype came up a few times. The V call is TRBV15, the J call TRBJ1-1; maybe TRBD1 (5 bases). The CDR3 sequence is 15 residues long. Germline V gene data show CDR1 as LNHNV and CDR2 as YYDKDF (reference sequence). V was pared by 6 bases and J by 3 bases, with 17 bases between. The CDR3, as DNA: TGTGCCACCAGTCGGAGTTCCAGAGGGGACACTGAAGCTTTCTTT. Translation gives CATSRSSRGDTEAFF. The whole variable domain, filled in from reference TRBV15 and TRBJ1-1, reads DAMVIQNPRYQVTQFGKPVTLSCSQTLNHNVMYWYQQKSSQAPKLLFHYYDKDFNNEADTPDNFQSRRPNTSFCFLDIRSPGLGDTAMYLCATSRSSRGDTEAFFGQGTRLTVV.

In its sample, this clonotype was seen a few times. This chain's CDR3 is CASSPRTSGRLFYNEQFF. The CDR3 DNA sequence: TGTGCCAGCAGTCCCAGGACTAGCGGGAGGCTTTTTTACAATGAGCAGTTCTTC. The chain employs TRBV27 and TRBJ2-1; 14 nucleotides line up with TRBD2. V lost 5 bases to trimming and J lost 4 bases; unmatched junction nucleotides: 10. The CDR3 has 18 residues. Germline V lookup: CDR1 MNHEY, CDR2 SMNVEV (reference sequence).

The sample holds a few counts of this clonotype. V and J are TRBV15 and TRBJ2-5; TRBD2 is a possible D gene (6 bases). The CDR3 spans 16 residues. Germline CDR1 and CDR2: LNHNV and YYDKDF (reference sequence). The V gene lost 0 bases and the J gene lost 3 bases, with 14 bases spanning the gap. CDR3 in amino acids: CATSRDRPSAKETQYF. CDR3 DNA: TGTGCCACCAGCAGAGATCGTCCTAGCGCCAAAGAGACCCAGTACTTC.

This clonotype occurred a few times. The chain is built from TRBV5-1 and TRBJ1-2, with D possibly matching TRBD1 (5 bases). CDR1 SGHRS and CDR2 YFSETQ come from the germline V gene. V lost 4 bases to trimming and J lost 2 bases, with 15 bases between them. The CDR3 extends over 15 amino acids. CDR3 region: CASSLMGGTNYGYTF. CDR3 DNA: TGCGCCAGCAGCCTGATGGGAGGGACCAACTATGGCTACACCTTC.

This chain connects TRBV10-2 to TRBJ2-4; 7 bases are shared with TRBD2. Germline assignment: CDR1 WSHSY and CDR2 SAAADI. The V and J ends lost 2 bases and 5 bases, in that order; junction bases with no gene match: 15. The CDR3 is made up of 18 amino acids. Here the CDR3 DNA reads TGCGCCAGCAGTGAGAATTCGGGCGGGAGCGGTTTTGAAAACATTCAGTACTTC. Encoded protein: CASSENSGGSGFENIQYF.

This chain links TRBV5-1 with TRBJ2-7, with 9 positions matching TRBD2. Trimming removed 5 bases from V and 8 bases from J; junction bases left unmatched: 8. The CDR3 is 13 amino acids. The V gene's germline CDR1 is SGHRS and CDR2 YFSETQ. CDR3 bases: TGCGCCAGCAGTTTAATAGCGGGAGTGAAGCAGTACTTC. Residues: CASSLIAGVKQYF.

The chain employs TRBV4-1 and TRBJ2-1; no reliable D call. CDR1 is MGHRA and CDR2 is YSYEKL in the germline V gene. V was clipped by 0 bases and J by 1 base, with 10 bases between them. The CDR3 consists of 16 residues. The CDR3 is CASSQEAKLSYNEQFF. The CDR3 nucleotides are TGCGCCAGCAGCCAAGAAGCGAAGCTATCCTACAATGAGCAGTTCTTC.

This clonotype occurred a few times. This CDR3 is CSAKFRTGSDIQYF. The CDR3 region has the DNA TGCAGTGCAAAATTCCGGACAGGGTCGGACATTCAGTACTTC. This sequence joins TRBV20-1 and TRBJ2-4; 8 positions agree with TRBD1. Germline loops: CDR1 DFQATT, CDR2 SNEGSKA (reference sequence). The CDR3 loop spans 14 amino acids. The ends lost 6 bases at V and 8 bases at J; junction bases unmatched: 12.

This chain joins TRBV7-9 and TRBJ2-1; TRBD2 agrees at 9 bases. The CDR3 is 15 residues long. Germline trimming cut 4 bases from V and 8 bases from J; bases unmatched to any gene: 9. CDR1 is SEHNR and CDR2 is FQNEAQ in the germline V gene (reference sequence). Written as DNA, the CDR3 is TGTGCCAGCAGCTCGCGGGAGGGCCTTTCTTATGAGCAGTTCTTC. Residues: CASSSREGLSYEQFF. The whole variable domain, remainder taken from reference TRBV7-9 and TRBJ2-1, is DTGVSQNPRHKITKRGQNVTFRCDPISEHNRLYWYRQTLGQGPEFLTYFQNEAQLEKSRLLSDRFSAERPKGSFSTLEIQRTEQGDSAMYLCASSSREGLSYEQFFGPGTRLTVL.

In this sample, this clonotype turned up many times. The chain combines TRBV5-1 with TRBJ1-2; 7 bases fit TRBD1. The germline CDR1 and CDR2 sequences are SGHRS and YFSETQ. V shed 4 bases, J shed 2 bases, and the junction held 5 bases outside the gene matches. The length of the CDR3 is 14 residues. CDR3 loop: CASSPTGQNYGYTF. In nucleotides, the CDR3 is TGCGCCAGCAGCCCAACGGGACAGAACTATGGCTACACCTTC.

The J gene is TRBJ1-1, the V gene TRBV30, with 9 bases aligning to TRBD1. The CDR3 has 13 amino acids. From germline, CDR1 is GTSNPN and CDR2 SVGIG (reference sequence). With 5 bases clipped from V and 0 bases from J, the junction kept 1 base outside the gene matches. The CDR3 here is CAWGQGLNTEAFF. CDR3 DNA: TGTGCCTGGGGACAGGGGTTGAACACTGAAGCTTTCTTT.

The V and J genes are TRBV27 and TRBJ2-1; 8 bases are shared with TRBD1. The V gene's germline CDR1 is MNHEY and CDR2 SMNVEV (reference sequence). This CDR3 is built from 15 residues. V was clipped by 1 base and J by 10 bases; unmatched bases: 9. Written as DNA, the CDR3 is TGTGCCAGCAGTTTATGGGACAGGACTCCGGGAGAGCAGTTCTTC. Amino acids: CASSLWDRTPGEQFF.

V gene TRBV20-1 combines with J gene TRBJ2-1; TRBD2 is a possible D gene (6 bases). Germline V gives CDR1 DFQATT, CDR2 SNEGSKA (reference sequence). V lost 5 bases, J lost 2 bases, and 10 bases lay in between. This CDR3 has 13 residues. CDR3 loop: CSAPGGPYNEQFF. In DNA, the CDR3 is TGCAGTGCTCCCGGAGGGCCCTACAATGAGCAGTTCTTC.

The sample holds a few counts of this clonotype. CDR3 sequence reads: CASSLRGDMEQYF. In DNA, the CDR3 is TGCGCCAGCAGCTTGAGGGGGGACATGGAGCAGTACTTC. V and J are TRBV5-1 and TRBJ2-7, with D perhaps TRBD1 or TRBD2 (6 bases each). V dropped 1 base and J dropped 7 bases, with 12 bases sitting between them. The CDR3 is made up of 13 amino acids. Germline assignment: CDR1 SGHRS and CDR2 YFSETQ.

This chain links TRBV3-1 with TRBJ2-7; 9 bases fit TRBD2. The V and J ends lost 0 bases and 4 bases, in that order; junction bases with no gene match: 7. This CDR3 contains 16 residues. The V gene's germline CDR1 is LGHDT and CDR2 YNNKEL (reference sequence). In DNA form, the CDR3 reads TGTGCCAGCAGCCAAGAAAGGGCTAGCGGGAAGTACGAGCAGTACTTC. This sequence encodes CASSQERASGKYEQYF.

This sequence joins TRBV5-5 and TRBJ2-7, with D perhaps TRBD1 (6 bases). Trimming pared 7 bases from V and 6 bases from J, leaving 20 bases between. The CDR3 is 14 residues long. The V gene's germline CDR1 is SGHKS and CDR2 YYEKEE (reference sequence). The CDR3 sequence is CASGPGTFEGEQYF. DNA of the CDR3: TGTGCCAGCGGGCCCGGGACATTTGAAGGCGAGCAGTACTTC.

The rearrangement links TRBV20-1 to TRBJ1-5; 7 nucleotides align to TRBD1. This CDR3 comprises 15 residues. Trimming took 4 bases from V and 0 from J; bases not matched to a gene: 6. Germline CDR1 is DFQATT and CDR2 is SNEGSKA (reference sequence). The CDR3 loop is CSAISDRLSNQPQHF. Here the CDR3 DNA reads TGCAGTGCTATCTCGGACAGGCTTAGCAATCAGCCCCAGCATTTT.

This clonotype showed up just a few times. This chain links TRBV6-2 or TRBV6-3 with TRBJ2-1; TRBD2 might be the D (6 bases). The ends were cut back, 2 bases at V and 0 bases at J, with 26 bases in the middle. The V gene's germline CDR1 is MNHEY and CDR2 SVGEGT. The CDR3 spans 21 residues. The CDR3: CASSYSDGEREFSSSYNEQFF. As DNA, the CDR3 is TGTGCCAGCAGTTACAGCGACGGTGAACGGGAGTTCTCGAGCTCCTACAATGAGCAGTTCTTC.